These T cell receptor beta chains were read from a single sample in a study of T cell changes during pregnancy in multiple sclerosis. This table comes from immunoSEQ multiplex PCR, and its TCRdb copy is limited to in-frame clones, with some not included. The sample has 100,000 to 110,000 clones, approximately 92% seen once. The sequenced sample was peripheral blood, obtained after pregnancy. These TCRs come from a female donor with multiple sclerosis, enrolled in a pregnancy study. Both conserved end residues are part of each CDR3. D genes are given only for firm matches. Not every row has a clone size; where given, it reads once, few, many or a size class.

cdr3_nt cdr3_aa j_call v_call d_call clone_size
TGTGCCAGCTTACGAGGGGGAAACTACGAGCAGTACTTC CASLRGGNYEQYF TRBJ2-7 TRBV6-1 NA NA
TGCAGCGTTGAAATAGCGGGGCACAATGAGCAGTTCTTC CSVEIAGHNEQFF TRBJ2-1 TRBV29-1 TRBD2 NA
TGCAGCGTTTCGGGACAGGTTTATACCGGGGAGCTGTTTTTT CSVSGQVYTGELFF TRBJ2-2 TRBV29-1 TRBD1 NA
TGCGCCAGCAGCTTAATTAAGAACACTGAAGCTTTCTTT CASSLIKNTEAFF TRBJ1-1 TRBV5-1 NA once
TGCGCCAGCAGTCCAGGGGGCAGGATCTATGGCTACACCTTC CASSPGGRIYGYTF TRBJ1-2 TRBV5-1 TRBD1 once
TGTGCCTGGAGTGTATTGGCTAGCGGGGGGGCGGGTACGCAGTATTTT CAWSVLASGGAGTQYF TRBJ2-3 TRBV30 TRBD2 once
TGCGCCAGCAGCTTGGCCGGGACAGGGTTGGACTACACCTTC CASSLAGTGLDYTF TRBJ1-2 TRBV5-1 TRBD1 NA
TGTGCCAGCAGCGCTACTAGCGGCAACTACGAGCAGTACTTC CASSATSGNYEQYF TRBJ2-7 TRBV9 TRBD2 NA
TGCGCCAGCAGCCCTACGGGACAGGGTGCAAATGAGCAGTTCTTC CASSPTGQGANEQFF TRBJ2-1 TRBV5-1 TRBD1 once
TGTGCCATCAAACAGGGGGCGCGGGACACTGAAGCTTTCTTT CAIKQGARDTEAFF TRBJ1-1 TRBV10-3 TRBD1 NA
TGTGCCAGCAGCGTGCAGGGGGGCGGCCACAATGAGCAGTTCTTC CASSVQGGGHNEQFF TRBJ2-1 TRBV9 NA NA
TGCGCCAGCAGCCCACAGGGGAATGAAAAACTGTTTTTT CASSPQGNEKLFF TRBJ1-4 TRBV5-1 TRBD1 NA
TGTGCCAGCAGCTTATCCTACCGGGACAGGGCTCAATATGGCTACACCTTC CASSLSYRDRAQYGYTF TRBJ1-2 TRBV7-8 TRBD1 NA
TGTGCCAGCAACCAGGGGGCCGGACTAGGAGAGACCCAGTACTTC CASNQGAGLGETQYF TRBJ2-5 TRBV6-5 NA NA
TGCGCCAGCACGGGTGGGACAGGGTATCAGCCCCAGCATTTT CASTGGTGYQPQHF TRBJ1-5 TRBV10-2 TRBD1 few
TGTGCCAGCAGTGAAGGGGCGTACCAAGAGACCCAGTACTTC CASSEGAYQETQYF TRBJ2-5 TRBV2 NA NA
TGTGCCAGCAGCTTTGGGGGGGAGCATACCAAAAACATTCAGTACTTC CASSFGGEHTKNIQYF TRBJ2-4 TRBV5-8 TRBD2 once
TGTGCCAGCAGCGTAGTGGCAGGGTTTGGGGTCGAGCAGTACTTC CASSVVAGFGVEQYF TRBJ2-7 TRBV9 NA NA
TGCGCCAGCAGCCAAGACGGGGGAGGCTACCAAGAGACCCAGTACTTC CASSQDGGGYQETQYF TRBJ2-5 TRBV4-1 NA NA
TGTGCCAGCAGTCCCACAGACAAGATTTTTAGCAATCAGCCCCAGCATTTT CASSPTDKIFSNQPQHF TRBJ1-5 TRBV28 NA NA
TGCGCCAGCAGCCCCGACACCGGGGAGCTGTTTTTT CASSPDTGELFF TRBJ2-2 TRBV5-1 NA NA
TGTGCCAGCAGTTTTGTAAATGAGCAGTTCTTC CASSFVNEQFF TRBJ2-1 TRBV7-9 NA NA
TGTGCCAGCAGTACGGACTCGGCTAGCGGGAGGGATGTTGTAGATACGCAGTATTTT CASSTDSASGRDVVDTQYF TRBJ2-3 TRBV28 TRBD2 NA
TGCGCCAGCAGCTTGGGGCAGGGACTCTCCTACGAGCAGTACTTC CASSLGQGLSYEQYF TRBJ2-7 TRBV5-1 NA NA
TGTGCCAGCAGTGTTCTAGCGGGTAGCACAGATACGCAGTATTTT CASSVLAGSTDTQYF TRBJ2-3 TRBV6-4 TRBD2 NA
TGTGCCAGCAGCCCGCTTGGGGGGAGTAATGAAAAACTGTTTTTT CASSPLGGSNEKLFF TRBJ1-4 TRBV14 NA once
TGTGCCAGCAGTACCGGACTAGGGGACTACGAGCAGTACTTC CASSTGLGDYEQYF TRBJ2-7 TRBV6-1 TRBD2 NA
TGTGCCAGCAGTGACTTTGACGGAGACTACGAGCAGTACTTC CASSDFDGDYEQYF TRBJ2-7 TRBV6-1 NA NA
TGTGCCTGGAGTGCAGGGGGTCAGACCCAGTACTTC CAWSAGGQTQYF TRBJ2-5 TRBV30 TRBD1 NA
TGCGCCAGCAGCCGGGGACAGTCGAACACCGGGGAGCTGTTTTTT CASSRGQSNTGELFF TRBJ2-2 TRBV5-1 TRBD1 once
TGTGCCAGCAGTCGGACAGGGACGGGCAATCAGCCCCAGCATTTT CASSRTGTGNQPQHF TRBJ1-5 TRBV6-5 TRBD1 NA
TGCGCCAGCAGTCTCGTCGGGGAGTCTGAGCAGTTCTTC CASSLVGESEQFF TRBJ2-1 TRBV4-3 NA NA
TGTGCCAGCAGTCCACACCCAACCTATGGCTACACCTTC CASSPHPTYGYTF TRBJ1-2 TRBV27 NA NA
TGTGCCAGCAGTGGGACAGGGAGGTTTCAGCCCCAGCATTTT CASSGTGRFQPQHF TRBJ1-5 TRBV2 TRBD1 NA
TGTGCCAGCAGTGAAGCGGGCTTACCTGGGGCCAACGTCCTGACTTTC CASSEAGLPGANVLTF TRBJ2-6 TRBV2 NA NA
TGCGCCAGCAGCCGAAACCCGGGTCAATGGAACGAGCAGTACTTC CASSRNPGQWNEQYF TRBJ2-7 TRBV4-1 NA NA
TGTGCCAGCAGTTACTCGATGAGCTACGAGCAGTACTTC CASSYSMSYEQYF TRBJ2-7 TRBV6-5 NA NA
TGTGCCAGTAGTGCAGGGGGTTCCTACGAGCAGTACTTC CASSAGGSYEQYF TRBJ2-7 TRBV19 TRBD1 NA
TGTGCCAGCTCATTACAGGGAGACGAGCAGTACTTC CASSLQGDEQYF TRBJ2-7 TRBV2 NA NA
TGTGCCAGCAGCCCCGGGACAGGGTATGGCGAGCAGTACTTC CASSPGTGYGEQYF TRBJ2-7 TRBV28 TRBD1 NA
TGTGCCAGCAGTTTAGGGGGCAATTCACCCCTCCACTTT CASSLGGNSPLHF TRBJ1-6 TRBV28 NA NA
TGTGCCAGCAGCTCCTCCTTGGAGGGAAGGGACTATGGCTACACCTTC CASSSSLEGRDYGYTF TRBJ1-2 TRBV13 NA NA
TGTGCCATAGGGACAGGGTTTGAAGCTTTCTTT CAIGTGFEAFF TRBJ1-1 TRBV10-3 TRBD1 NA
TGTGCCAGCAGCTCCCCAGGGTCTGGTAATGAAAAACTGTTTTTT CASSSPGSGNEKLFF TRBJ1-4 TRBV11-3 NA NA
TGCAGCGTTGAAGGGGGGGTCGGTCAGCCCCAGCATTTT CSVEGGVGQPQHF TRBJ1-5 TRBV29-1 NA NA
TGTGCCAGCAGCCCCCGGCAGGGGGTGGAGGGCTACACCTTC CASSPRQGVEGYTF TRBJ1-2 TRBV7-2 TRBD1 NA
TGTGCCAGCAGCTCAGCGGGGGGCACCTACAATGAGCAGTTCTTC CASSSAGGTYNEQFF TRBJ2-1 TRBV7-3 TRBD2 NA
TGTGCCAGCAGCCGTGTGACAGGCAGGGATGAAAAACTGTTTTTT CASSRVTGRDEKLFF TRBJ1-4 TRBV7-2 NA NA
TGTGCCAGCAGTTACGGGGGGGGCATGAACACTGAAGCTTTCTTT CASSYGGGMNTEAFF TRBJ1-1 TRBV6-5 NA NA
TGTGCCAGCAGCTTAGGACCAGCGACAGCAAACTACGAGCAGTACTTC CASSLGPATANYEQYF TRBJ2-7 TRBV7-6 NA NA
TGTGCCAGCGAATTAACAGGGGGCCCCTACGAGCAGTACTTC CASELTGGPYEQYF TRBJ2-7 TRBV5-6 TRBD1 NA
TGTGCCAGCAGCCAGGGACAGGGTTATGATACGCAGTATTTT CASSQGQGYDTQYF TRBJ2-3 TRBV5-4 TRBD1 NA
TGTGCCAGCAGCTTAGTACGGACAGGGACTGAAGCTTTCTTT CASSLVRTGTEAFF TRBJ1-1 TRBV13 TRBD1 NA
TGTGCCAGCAGCTTTTGGACAGGGGGCTCTCGGAGTGAAAAACTGTTTTTT CASSFWTGGSRSEKLFF TRBJ1-4 TRBV5-6 TRBD1 NA
TGTGCCTGGGACAGGGTAGAGAACACTGAAGCTTTCTTT CAWDRVENTEAFF TRBJ1-1 TRBV30 TRBD1 few